Sequencing of this T cell receptor (beta chain) was carried out in a study of OX40 agonist ivuxolimab in advanced cancers. On the study more broadly: Three partial responders included one hepatocellular carcinoma patient and two cutaneous melanoma patients.

Individuals having autoimmune disease history or systemic immunosuppression were not enrolled. CDR3 length: 15 residues. Here immunoSEQ multiplex PCR was the method, and the copy in TCRdb shows in-frame clones only, minus some. The table includes 96,000 or so clones, 84% detected once. The chain carries TRBV21-1 and TRBJ2-7; TRBD1 reflects the table's D call only, with no check against the DNA. TRBV21-1 is reported as a pseudogene. The starting material was CD4+ or CD8+ T cells sorted from blood, obtained in a trial of the OX40 agonist ivuxolimab. The receptor was isolated from an adult with an advanced solid tumor such as melanoma, head and neck, liver or kidney cancer. The CDR3 DNA follows: TGTGCCAGCAGCACGTCCCAAACAGGGTTCTACGAGCAGTACTTC. It codes for CASSTSQTGFYEQYF.